These 20 T cell receptor beta chains came from one sample sequenced in a study of blood T cell repertoires in COVID-19. Method: immunoSEQ multiplex PCR; TCRdb's copy keeps in-frame clones and lacks some. Counted here are around 86,000 clones, under 85% occurring once; the ten biggest clones make up about an eighth. Sequenced: peripheral blood. All receptors derive from a human donor in a cohort sampled during active COVID-19.

V usage is TRBV29-1 and J usage is TRBJ1-2, with TRBD1 matching over 7 bases. Germline CDR1 is SQVTM and CDR2 is ANQGSEA. The CDR3 totals 11 residues. Trimming cost V 4 bases and J 8 bases; bases outside gene matches: 4. CDR3: CSVGHRGGYTF. CDR3 nucleotides: TGCAGCGTTGGACACAGGGGCGGCTACACCTTC. Filled out from reference TRBV29-1 and TRBJ1-2, the complete variable domain reads SAVISQKPSRDICQRGTSLTIQCQVDSQVTMMFWYRQQPGQSLTLIATANQGSEATYESGFVIDKFPISRPNLTFSTLTVSNMSPEDSSIYLCSVGHRGGYTFGSGTRLTVV.

This chain joins TRBV29-1 and TRBJ2-1; 10 nucleotides match TRBD2. The CDR3 covers 14 residues. The V and J ends lost 4 bases and 4 bases, in that order; junction bases with no gene match: 4. Per germline, CDR1 SQVTM and CDR2 ANQGSEA. For the CDR3, the DNA is TGCAGCGTTGGTGTTAGCGGGAGGTACAATGAGCAGTTCTTC. It yields the protein CSVGVSGRYNEQFF.

This clone occurred once. This rearrangement joins TRBV20-1 to TRBJ2-1; 8 bases align to TRBD2. J lost 11 bases, V lost 6 bases, and 3 bases had no gene match. The germline gives CDR1 DFQATT, CDR2 SNEGSKA (reference sequence). The CDR3 totals 10 residues. Written as DNA, the CDR3 is TGCAGTGCAACTAGCGGTAAGCAGTTCTTC. Translated, it gives CSATSGKQFF.

The rearrangement links TRBV6-2 or TRBV6-3 to TRBJ2-4, with TRBD1 as a possible D gene (6 bases). Germline V gene lookup returns CDR1 MNHEY and CDR2 SVGEGT. The CDR3 runs 16 residues. V shed 4 bases and J shed 0 bases, with 13 bases lying between them. CDR3 in DNA: TGTGCCAGCAGTTCCCGACAGGTGCTAGCCAAAAACATTCAGTACTTC. Protein sequence: CASSSRQVLAKNIQYF.

This chain joins TRBV6-5 and TRBJ1-5; the D gene is possibly TRBD1 (5 bases). V shed 6 bases and J shed 0 bases, with 12 bases lying between them. The length of the CDR3 is 15 residues. Looked up from germline, CDR1 is MNHEY and CDR2 is SVGAGI. The CDR3 protein is CASRLQGSSNQPQHF. The CDR3 nucleotides are TGTGCCAGCAGACTCCAGGGATCTAGCAATCAGCCCCAGCATTTT.

V gene TRBV6-2 or TRBV6-3 combines with J gene TRBJ2-3; the D is unclear. Trimming cost V 3 bases and J 1 base, with 14 bases left between them. The CDR3 covers 16 residues. CDR1 is MNHEY and CDR2 is SVGEGT in the germline V gene. In nucleotides, the CDR3 is TGTGCCAGCAGTTATTTTCCGCTGGGCGGCACAGATACGCAGTATTTT. Its protein product is CASSYFPLGGTDTQYF.

This clone was observed a few times. The rearrangement joins TRBV30 to TRBJ1-2, with 12 bases matching TRBD1. The CDR3 length is 14 residues. Looked up from germline, CDR1 is GTSNPN and CDR2 is SVGIG (reference sequence). J gave up 9 bases and V 1 base, and 6 bases lay outside the gene matches. Written as DNA, the CDR3 is TGTGCCTGGAGTGGAGGGACAGGGGGCTTGCGCTACACCTTC. Translated, it gives CAWSGGTGGLRYTF.

The chain employs TRBV29-1 and TRBJ2-7, with 9 bases matching TRBD1. The trim removed 7 bases at V and 5 bases at J, leaving 3 bases unmatched. The CDR3 runs to 11 residues. CDR1 SQVTM and CDR2 ANQGSEA come from the germline V gene. CDR3 nucleotides: TGCAGCGGGGGACAGGGCCACGAGCAGTACTTC. This codes for CSGGQGHEQYF.

This clone appeared once. The genes are TRBV5-1 and TRBJ2-7, with TRBD1 as a possible D gene (7 bases). The germline CDR1 and CDR2 sequences are SGHRS and YFSETQ. The CDR3 totals 15 residues. V was shortened by 3 bases and J by 4 bases, with 17 bases between the two germline ends. The CDR3 spells CASSSDREAFYEQYF. The CDR3 DNA reads TGCGCCAGCAGCTCAGACAGGGAGGCATTTTACGAGCAGTACTTC.

This clone was observed a single time. J is TRBJ1-1 and V is TRBV9; D not certain. CDR1 and CDR2 from the germline V gene are SGDLS and YYNGEE. This CDR3 is 13 amino acids long. Between the trimmed V and J ends, which lost 5 bases and 5 bases, there was a span of 13 bases. In DNA form, the CDR3 reads TGTGCCAGCAGTGGAACGGTGAGGACTGAAGCTTTCTTT. Translated: CASSGTVRTEAFF.

The rearrangement joins TRBV4-1 to TRBJ2-1; 9 bases fit TRBD2. Losses at the gene ends were 0 bases for V and 15 bases for J; bases not matched to a gene: 12. The CDR3 runs to 15 residues. The germline CDR1 and CDR2 sequences are MGHRA and YSYEKL. The CDR3 protein is CASSQDPSGRPEGFF. The CDR3 region has the DNA TGCGCCAGCAGCCAAGATCCCAGCGGGAGGCCCGAGGGGTTCTTC.

This chain links TRBV6-1 with TRBJ2-7, with 8 bases aligning to TRBD2. Germline CDR1 reads MNHNS; CDR2 reads SASEGT. V was clipped by 0 bases and J by 3 bases; unmatched bases: 1. This CDR3 region has 14 residues. The CDR3 here is CASSEARGGYEQYF. DNA for the CDR3: TGTGCCAGCAGTGAAGCCCGGGGGGGCTACGAGCAGTACTTC.

The chain joins TRBV5-1 to TRBJ2-1, with 11 positions matching TRBD2. CDR1 SGHRS and CDR2 YFSETQ come from the germline V gene. J was trimmed by 4 bases and V by 0 bases; bases with no gene match: 9. This CDR3 region has 18 residues. The CDR3 loop is CASSLARPGTSGYNEQFF. CDR3 nucleotides: TGCGCCAGCAGCTTGGCCCGCCCCGGGACTAGCGGATACAATGAGCAGTTCTTC.

V is TRBV24-1 and J is TRBJ2-1, with no clear D. CDR1 and CDR2 (germline): KGHDR, SFDVKD. Trimming stripped 6 bases from V and 4 bases from J, with 9 bases between. CDR3 length equals 13 residues. The CDR3 DNA reads TGTGCCACCAGTCCTCCCGGGTACAATGAGCAGTTCTTC. Protein product: CATSPPGYNEQFF.

The chain has TRBV7-2 and TRBJ1-1, with 9 bases matching TRBD1. J lost 10 bases, V lost 3 bases, and 12 bases had no gene match. The CDR3 extends over 15 amino acids. Germline V lookup: CDR1 SGHTA, CDR2 FQGNSA. The CDR3 nucleotides are TGTGCCAGCAGCTTCGGGGCCGGGACAGGGTCTTTAGCTTTCTTT. Its translation: CASSFGAGTGSLAFF.

The chain combines TRBV7-9 with TRBJ2-2; 9 bases fit TRBD2. The germline V gene encodes CDR1 SEHNR and CDR2 FQNEAQ (reference sequence). CDR3 length equals 15 residues. V lost 3 bases to trimming and J lost 8 bases; unmatched junction nucleotides: 7. CDR3 bases: TGTGCCAGCAGCTTCCCCGGGACTAGCAATGGGGAGCTGTTTTTT. This encodes CASSFPGTSNGELFF.

The chain is built from TRBV12-3 or TRBV12-4 and TRBJ2-7, with D possibly TRBD2 on 5 matching bases. This CDR3 has 12 amino acids. The germline V and J ends were trimmed by 6 bases and 5 bases, with 11 bases remaining between them. The CDR3 region has the DNA TGTGCCAGCAGCCGAACTAGGGACGAGCAGTACTTC. Protein: CASSRTRDEQYF.

This chain connects TRBV5-1 to TRBJ1-3, with 9 nucleotides matching TRBD1. J gave up 3 bases and V 4 bases, and 5 bases lay outside the gene matches. Germline-derived CDR1 and CDR2 are SGHRS and YFSETQ. The CDR3 covers 15 residues. Here the CDR3 reads CASSTGQGSGNTIYF. The CDR3 DNA follows: TGCGCCAGCAGCACGGGACAGGGAAGTGGAAACACCATATATTTT.

V and J are TRBV9 and TRBJ1-2, with D tentatively TRBD1 (5 bases). Trimming removed 3 bases at V and 6 bases at J, with 12 bases between. The length of the CDR3 is 13 residues. Germline V gives CDR1 SGDLS, CDR2 YYNGEE. CDR3 loop: CASSGAGGDGYTF. In nucleotides, the CDR3 is TGTGCCAGCAGCGGAGCGGGGGGGGATGGCTACACCTTC. Full variable domain (rest looked up from reference TRBV9 and TRBJ1-2): DSGVTQTPKHLITATGQRVTLRCSPRSGDLSVYWYQQSLDQGLQFLIQYYNGEERAKGNILERFSAQQFPDLHSELNLSSLELGDSALYFCASSGAGGDGYTFGSGTRLTVV.

This chain connects TRBV27 to TRBJ2-7; the match to TRBD2 covers 9 bases. V trimming: 7 bases; J trimming: 5 bases; junction bases outside the gene matches: 9. The germline CDR1 and CDR2 sequences are MNHEY and SMNVEV (reference sequence). The CDR3 runs to 14 residues. The CDR3, as DNA: TGTGCCAGCAAAGGACTAGCGCTCCTCCACGAGCAGTACTTC. Amino acid sequence: CASKGLALLHEQYF.